One and the same sample provided the 23 T cell receptor beta chains below, sequenced in a study of post-analysis software for immune sequencing data. No cognate antigen is known for these TCRs. General study points: Higher frequency in patients than in controls was seen for roughly five TRBV segments, with TRBV5-6, TRBV5-1 and TRBV20-1 among them.

Unique molecular identifiers tagged the TCR beta cDNA libraries. Each CDR3 protein gets one entry after TCRdb re-called the PCR reads with MiXCR. The sample holds around 400,000 distinct CDR3 sequences, roughly 30% seen once. Sequencing input: blood. The receptors stem from a girl aged 5-17 years with multiple sclerosis.

The gene calls are TRBV29-1 and TRBJ2-5; D tentatively reads TRBD1 or TRBD2 (5 bases each). Trimming pared 5 bases from V and 1 base from J, leaving 14 bases between. Germline values: CDR1 SQVTM, CDR2 ANQGSEA. CDR3 length equals 14 residues. This CDR3 is CSVHEGHFQETQYF. In DNA, the CDR3 is TGCAGCGTTCATGAGGGGCACTTCCAAGAGACCCAGTACTTC. The variable domain in full, with the rest retrieved from reference TRBV29-1 and TRBJ2-5, is SAVISQKPSRDICQRGTSLTIQCQVDSQVTMMFWYRQQPGQSLTLIATANQGSEATYESGFVIDKFPISRPNLTFSTLTVSNMSPEDSSIYLCSVHEGHFQETQYFGPGTRLLVL.

This clonotype was detected ten times or more. V is TRBV28 and J is TRBJ2-5; D is ambiguous. Trimming took 4 bases from V and 4 from J, leaving 10 bases between them. The CDR3 loop spans 13 amino acids. The germline V gene encodes CDR1 MDHEN and CDR2 SYDVKM. CDR3 residues: CASSSPSLETQYF. The CDR3 coding sequence is TGTGCCAGCAGTTCCCCGAGCCTAGAGACCCAGTACTTC.

The chain couples TRBV4-1 to TRBJ1-5; TRBD1 is a possible D gene (6 bases). The V end was cut by 1 base, the J end by 2 bases, with 15 bases between. CDR3 length: 17 amino acids. Germline lookup yields CDR1 MGHRA and CDR2 YSYEKL. CDR3 loop: CASSQGPRGARNQPQHF. DNA of the CDR3: TGCGCCAGCAGCCAAGGCCCCCGGGGGGCTCGCAATCAGCCCCAGCATTTT.

The V gene is TRBV30, the J gene TRBJ1-2; 7 nucleotides match TRBD1. V gave up 2 bases and J gave up 2 bases; unmatched junction bases: 5. The CDR3 is 14 residues long. CDR1 GTSNPN and CDR2 SVGIG come from the germline V gene (reference sequence). In nucleotides, the CDR3 is TGTGCCTGGAGTACAGGGGTAGTGAACTATGGCTACACCTTC. Its translation: CAWSTGVVNYGYTF. Drawing the rest from reference TRBV30 and TRBJ1-2, the complete variable domain is SQTIHQWPATLVQPVGSPLSLECTVEGTSNPNLYWYRQAAGRGLQLLFYSVGIGQISSEVPQNLSASRPQDRQFILSSKKLLLSDSGFYLCAWSTGVVNYGYTFGSGTRLTVV.

The rearrangement uses TRBV29-1 and TRBJ2-5; either TRBD1 or TRBD2 may fit D (5 bases each). CDR1 and CDR2 from the germline V gene are SQVTM and ANQGSEA. This CDR3 contains 12 residues. The V end was cut by 7 bases, the J end by 11 bases, with 20 bases between. The CDR3 nucleotides read TGCAGCGCCGGGGCAGGGAACAATGAGCAGTACTTC. Protein: CSAGAGNNEQYF.

V and J are TRBV7-3 and TRBJ1-1; D remains ambiguous. CDR1 is SGHTA, CDR2 FQGTGA, per germline. Trimming removed 5 bases at V and 0 bases at J, with 10 bases between. The CDR3 is 14 residues long. The CDR3 bases are TGTGCCAGCAGCCCGTCTTCACTGAACACTGAAGCTTTCTTT. Amino acids: CASSPSSLNTEAFF.

The chain uses TRBV11-2 and TRBJ2-6; TRBD1 might be the D (5 bases). Trimming removed 5 bases from V and 0 bases from J, with 17 bases in between. The CDR3 consists of 18 residues. In germline, CDR1 is SGHAT, CDR2 FQNNGV. CDR3 protein: CASSAPQGPSSGANVLTF. As DNA, the CDR3 is TGTGCCAGCAGCGCCCCCCAGGGTCCGAGCTCTGGGGCCAACGTCCTGACTTTC. The variable domain in full, completed from reference TRBV11-2 and TRBJ2-6, reads EAGVAQSPRYKIIEKRQSVAFWCNPISGHATLYWYQQILGQGPKLLIQFQNNGVVDDSQLPKDRFSAERLKGVDSTLKIQPAKLEDSAVYLCASSAPQGPSSGANVLTFGAGSRLTVL.

This clonotype was seen more than once but under ten times. The CDR3 here is CASGLDILAGVDTYNEQFF. CDR3 in DNA: TGTGCTAGTGGTTTGGACATATTAGCGGGGGTGGACACCTACAATGAGCAGTTCTTC. The genes are TRBV12-5 and TRBJ2-1; 9 bases map to TRBD2. CDR3 length equals 19 residues. After removal of 1 base from V and 2 bases from J, the junction contained 12 bases not matched to a gene. Germline CDR1 and CDR2: LGHNT and FRNRAP.

V usage is TRBV3-1 and J usage is TRBJ1-6; no firm D call. The length of the CDR3 is 14 residues. CDR1 and CDR2 (germline): LGHDT, YNNKEL (reference sequence). V shed 0 bases and J shed 4 bases, with 4 bases lying between them. The CDR3 sequence is CASSQDLYNSPLHF. The CDR3 DNA is TGTGCCAGCAGCCAAGACCTGTATAATTCACCCCTCCACTTT.

V and J are TRBV29-1 and TRBJ2-1, with a weak D call TRBD1 (6 bases). In germline, CDR1 is SQVTM, CDR2 ANQGSEA. Trimming took 7 bases from V and 12 from J, leaving 16 bases between them. The CDR3 is 11 amino acids. The CDR3 nucleotides read TGCAGCGCTACGAATAGCAGGGGGCAGTTCTTC. This translates into CSATNSRGQFF.

This clonotype occurred once. This rearrangement joins TRBV29-1 to TRBJ1-1; 8 bases are a match to TRBD1. Per germline, CDR1 SQVTM and CDR2 ANQGSEA. V gave up 6 bases and J gave up 4 bases; unmatched junction bases: 13. The CDR3 covers 15 residues. This CDR3 reads CSVGDPTGDGTEAFF. The CDR3 DNA follows: TGCAGCGTCGGTGACCCGACAGGGGATGGCACTGAAGCTTTCTTT.

The gene calls are TRBV14 and TRBJ2-7; the D is unclear. Germline-derived CDR1 and CDR2 are SGHDN and FVKESK. With 5 bases removed from V and 1 base from J, the gap between germline ends came to 12 bases. The CDR3 extends over 14 amino acids. CDR3 in amino acids: CASSGSLLSYEQYF. The CDR3 bases are TGTGCCAGCAGCGGCAGTCTGTTATCCTACGAGCAGTACTTC.

The rearrangement links TRBV10-3 to TRBJ2-7, with 8 nucleotides matching TRBD1. V trimming: 11 bases; J trimming: 3 bases; junction bases outside the gene matches: 6. Germline CDR1 reads ENHRY; CDR2 reads SYGVKD. The CDR3 totals 12 residues. DNA of the CDR3: TGTGCCGTCGGACAGGGCGTCTACGAGCAGTACTTC. Translation: CAVGQGVYEQYF.

This clonotype turned up a few times. The chain has TRBV6-5 and TRBJ1-4; TRBD1 matches at 7 bases. With V trimmed by 5 bases and J by 6 bases, 9 bases remained unmatched. The CDR3 extends over 15 amino acids. Germline CDR1 and CDR2: MNHEY and SVGAGI. CDR3 residues: CASSTSTGLDEKLFF. The CDR3, as DNA: TGTGCCAGCAGTACCTCGACAGGGCTGGATGAAAAACTGTTTTTT.

This clonotype showed up just a few times. The chain is built from TRBV5-1 and TRBJ1-6, with TRBD1 matching over 7 bases. V shed 4 bases and J 8 bases; nucleotides not matched to a gene: 9. There are 15 residues in the CDR3. In germline, CDR1 is SGHRS, CDR2 YFSETQ. CDR3 residues: CASSRQGTQDSPLHF. Here the CDR3 DNA reads TGCGCCAGCAGCAGACAGGGAACTCAGGATTCACCCCTCCACTTT. Using reference TRBV5-1 and TRBJ1-6 for the parts outside the CDR3, the full variable domain is KAGVTQTPRYLIKTRGQQVTLSCSPISGHRSVSWYQQTPGQGLQFLFEYFSETQRNKGNFPGRFSGRQFSNSRSEMNVSTLELGDSALYLCASSRQGTQDSPLHFGNGTRLTVT.

This clonotype was counted many times. The rearrangement joins TRBV7-2 to TRBJ1-2; D remains ambiguous. The V gene lost 3 bases and the J gene lost 0 bases, with 8 bases spanning the gap. The CDR3 is made up of 14 amino acids. The germline V gene has CDR1 SGHTA and CDR2 FQGNSA. CDR3 in DNA: TGTGCCAGCAGCTTTCGGACGGCTAACTATGGCTACACCTTC. Its protein is CASSFRTANYGYTF.

This chain links TRBV12-3 or TRBV12-4 with TRBJ1-1; 11 nucleotides agree with TRBD1. Trimming cost V 4 bases and J 4 bases; bases outside gene matches: 5. CDR3 length: 15 amino acids. For the CDR3, the DNA is TGTGCCAGCAGTTCTACCGGGACAGGGGGCACTGAAGCTTTCTTT. Its translation is CASSSTGTGGTEAFF.

The chain recombines TRBV5-1 with TRBJ2-7; 7 nucleotides line up with TRBD1. This CDR3 is built from 15 residues. Germline CDR1 reads SGHRS; CDR2 reads YFSETQ. Unmatched junction bases numbered 7, after V lost 3 bases and J lost 1 base. The CDR3 here is CASSWSDRKSYEQYF. Here the CDR3 DNA reads TGCGCCAGCAGCTGGTCGGACAGGAAGTCCTACGAGCAGTACTTC.

In its sample, this clonotype was seen a few times. The chain couples TRBV7-9 to TRBJ2-7; 13 bases map to TRBD2. The germline V gene has CDR1 SEHNR and CDR2 FQNEAQ (reference sequence). The CDR3 has 15 amino acids. After removal of 5 bases from V and 4 bases from J, the junction contained 5 bases not matched to a gene. Written as DNA, the CDR3 is TGTGCCAGCAGCCTTCGGACTAGCGGGGGATACGAGCAGTACTTC. Its translation is CASSLRTSGGYEQYF.

V gene TRBV12-3 or TRBV12-4 combines with J gene TRBJ1-1; 8 bases line up with TRBD1. The V and J ends lost 4 bases and 8 bases, in that order; junction bases with no gene match: 3. The CDR3 is made up of 12 amino acids. CDR3 protein: CASSWGQEEAFF. CDR3 DNA sequence: TGTGCCAGCAGTTGGGGACAGGAGGAAGCTTTCTTT.

This chain connects TRBV5-1 to TRBJ1-1; perhaps TRBD1 as D (5 bases). CDR3 length equals 13 residues. Trimming stripped 4 bases from V and 6 bases from J, with 13 bases between. CDR1 and CDR2 (germline): SGHRS, YFSETQ. The CDR3 sequence: CASSRGDPPEAFF. Written as DNA, the CDR3 is TGCGCCAGCAGCCGGGGGGACCCTCCTGAAGCTTTCTTT.

The J gene is TRBJ1-1, the V gene TRBV7-2; D not certain. The CDR3 consists of 12 residues. With 3 bases removed from V and 4 bases from J, the gap between germline ends came to 6 bases. CDR1 and CDR2 from the germline V gene are SGHTA and FQGNSA. The CDR3 is CASSFYLTEAFF. CDR3 coding DNA: TGTGCCAGCAGCTTCTATCTCACTGAAGCTTTCTTT.

The rearrangement uses TRBV6-5 and TRBJ2-3, with TRBD2 identical over 8 bases. The CDR3 is 16 amino acids. The V gene end was trimmed by 2 bases and the J gene end by 3 bases; junction bases not matched to a gene: 7. Germline assignment: CDR1 MNHEY and CDR2 SVGAGI. The CDR3 here is CASSYLRGGPTDTQYF. CDR3 bases: TGTGCCAGCAGTTACCTTCGGGGGGGCCCGACAGATACGCAGTATTTT.